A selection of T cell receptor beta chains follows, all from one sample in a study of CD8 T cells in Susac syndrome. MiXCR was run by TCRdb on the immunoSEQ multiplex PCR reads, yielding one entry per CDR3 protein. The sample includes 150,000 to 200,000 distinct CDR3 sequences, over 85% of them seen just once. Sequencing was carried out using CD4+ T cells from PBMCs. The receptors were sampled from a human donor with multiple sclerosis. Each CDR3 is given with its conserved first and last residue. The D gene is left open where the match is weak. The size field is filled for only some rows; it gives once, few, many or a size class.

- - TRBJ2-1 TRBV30 CAWSADYNEQFF TGTGCCTGGAGTGCAGACTACAATGAGCAGTTCTTC
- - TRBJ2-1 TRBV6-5 CASSYSKERQFF TGTGCCAGCAGTTACTCCAAGGAGAGGCAGTTCTTC
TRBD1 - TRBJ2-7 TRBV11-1 CASSLVGTGSYEQYF TGTGCCAGCAGCTTAGTCGGGACAGGATCCTACGAGCAGTACTTC
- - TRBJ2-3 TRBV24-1 CATSDLRVSDTQYF TGTGCCACCAGTGATTTGCGAGTCTCAGATACGCAGTATTTT
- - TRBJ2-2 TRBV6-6 CASSLLPQGPGELFF TGTGCCAGCAGTTTACTCCCCCAGGGCCCCGGGGAGCTGTTTTTT
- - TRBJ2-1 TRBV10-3 CAISEGLAGSGDEQFF TGTGCCATCAGTGAAGGCTTAGCTGGCTCCGGGGATGAGCAGTTCTTC
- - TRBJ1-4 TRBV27 CASKPGPGDEKLFF TGTGCCAGCAAGCCGGGGCCAGGGGATGAAAAACTGTTTTTT
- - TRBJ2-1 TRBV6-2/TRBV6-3 CASSPRGRGGPNEQFF TGTGCCAGCAGTCCCAGGGGGCGGGGGGGCCCAAATGAGCAGTTCTTC
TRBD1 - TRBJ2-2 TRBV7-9 CASSFGQGTGELFF TGTGCCAGCAGCTTTGGACAGGGCACCGGGGAGCTGTTTTTT
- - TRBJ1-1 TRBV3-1 CASSQSGFGLTAQAFF TGTGCCAGCAGCCAATCCGGGTTCGGACTAACAGCGCAAGCTTTCTTT
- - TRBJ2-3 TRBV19 CASSMPQEDTQYF TGTGCCAGTAGTATGCCCCAGGAGGATACGCAGTATTTT
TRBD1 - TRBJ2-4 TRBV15 CATSRYPPGQQYF TGTGCCACCAGCAGATATCCGCCGGGACAGCAGTACTTC
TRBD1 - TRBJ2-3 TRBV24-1 CATRTGGTDTQYF TGTGCCACCAGAACAGGGGGCACAGATACGCAGTATTTT
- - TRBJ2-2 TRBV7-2 CASSLDPGQPVTGELFF TGTGCCAGCAGCTTAGACCCCGGACAGCCAGTCACCGGGGAGCTGTTTTTT
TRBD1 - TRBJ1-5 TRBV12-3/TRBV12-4 CASSERGGIQPQHF TGTGCCAGCAGTGAAAGAGGGGGCATTCAGCCCCAGCATTTT
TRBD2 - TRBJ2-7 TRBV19 CASRLAGGDYEQYF TGTGCCAGTAGACTAGCGGGAGGGGATTACGAGCAGTACTTC
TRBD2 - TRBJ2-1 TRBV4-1 CASSQGYTSGYNEQFF TGCGCCAGCAGCCAAGGGTATACTAGCGGCTACAATGAGCAGTTCTTC
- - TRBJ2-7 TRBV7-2 CASSPTYSNSYEQYF TGTGCCAGCAGCCCCACCTATTCAAACTCCTACGAGCAGTACTTC
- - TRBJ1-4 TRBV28 CASSGLGEKLFF TGTGCCAGCAGTGGGTTAGGTGAAAAACTGTTTTTT
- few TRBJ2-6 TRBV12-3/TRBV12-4 CASRTNGANVLTF TGTGCCAGCCGGACAAATGGGGCCAACGTCCTGACTTTC
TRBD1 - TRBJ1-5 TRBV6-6 CASSPITGDGNQPQHF TGTGCCAGCAGTCCAATAACAGGGGACGGCAATCAGCCCCAGCATTTT
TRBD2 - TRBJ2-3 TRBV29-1 CSGTSGGTQYF TGCAGCGGGACTAGCGGGGGGACGCAGTATTTT
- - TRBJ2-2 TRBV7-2 CAARTDHTGELFF TGTGCCGCCAGGACAGATCACACCGGGGAGCTGTTTTTT
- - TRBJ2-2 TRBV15 CATSAIRLSNTGELFF TGTGCCACCAGCGCCATCCGACTGTCAAACACCGGGGAGCTGTTTTTT
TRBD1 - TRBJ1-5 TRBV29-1 CSVGEGASGNQPQHF TGCAGCGTCGGTGAGGGGGCAAGTGGCAATCAGCCCCAGCATTTT
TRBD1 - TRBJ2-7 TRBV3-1 CASSRPGTAYEQYF TGTGCCAGCAGCCGACCCGGGACAGCCTACGAGCAGTACTTC
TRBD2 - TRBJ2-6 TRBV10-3 CAISDSAGRASGANVLTF TGTGCCATCAGTGACTCGGCCGGGAGGGCCTCTGGGGCCAACGTCCTGACTTTC
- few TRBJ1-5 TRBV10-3 CAISESQYQPQHF TGTGCCATCAGTGAGTCGCAGTATCAGCCCCAGCATTTT
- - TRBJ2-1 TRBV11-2 CASRAASNEQFF TGTGCCAGCAGGGCCGCCAGCAATGAGCAGTTCTTC
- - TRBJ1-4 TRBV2 CASSEVRDEKLFF TGTGCCAGCAGTGAAGTGCGGGATGAAAAACTGTTTTTT
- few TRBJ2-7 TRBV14 CASSLTLSYEQYF TGTGCCAGCAGCCTGACGCTCTCCTACGAGCAGTACTTC
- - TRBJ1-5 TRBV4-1 CASSSSTGSNQPQHF TGCGCCAGCAGCTCATCAACAGGGAGCAATCAGCCCCAGCATTTT
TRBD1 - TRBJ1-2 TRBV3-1 CASSQAGQGAYGGYTF TGTGCCAGCAGCCAGGCGGGACAGGGGGCGTACGGTGGCTACACCTTC
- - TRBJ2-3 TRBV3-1 CASSPMASTDTQYF TGTGCCAGCAGCCCTATGGCGAGCACAGATACGCAGTATTTT
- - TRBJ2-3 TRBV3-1 CASSGFYKATQYF TGTGCCAGCAGCGGGTTTTACAAGGCTACGCAGTATTTT
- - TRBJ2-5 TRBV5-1 CASRLGRETQYF TGCGCCAGCAGGCTAGGAAGGGAGACCCAGTACTTC
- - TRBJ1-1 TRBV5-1 CASSLVRLAGVEAFF TGCGCCAGCAGCTTGGTGCGTTTGGCAGGGGTTGAAGCTTTCTTT
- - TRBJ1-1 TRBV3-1 CASSQLGGNTEAFF TGTGCCAGCAGCCAACTTGGTGGGAACACTGAAGCTTTCTTT
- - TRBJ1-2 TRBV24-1 CATSDNSGNGYTF TGTGCCACCAGTGATAATTCGGGGAACGGCTACACCTTC
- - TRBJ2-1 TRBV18 CASSPPSVENEQFF TGTGCCAGCTCACCCCCTAGCGTCGAGAATGAGCAGTTCTTC
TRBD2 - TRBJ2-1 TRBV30 CAWSPPRSGGRSSYNEQFF TGTGCCTGGAGTCCGCCGAGGAGCGGGGGGCGGAGCTCCTACAATGAGCAGTTCTTC
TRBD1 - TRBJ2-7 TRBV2 CATGQVDYEQYF TGTGCCACAGGACAGGTCGACTACGAGCAGTACTTC
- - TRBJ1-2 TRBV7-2 CASSLEGRAYGYTF TGTGCCAGCAGCTTAGAGGGCAGGGCCTATGGCTACACCTTC
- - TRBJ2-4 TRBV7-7 CASSHQRLYKNIQYF TGTGCTAGCAGCCACCAGCGGCTCTACAAAAACATTCAGTACTTC
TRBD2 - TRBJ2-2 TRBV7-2 CASSPGGSGSGGELFF TGTGCCAGCAGCCCAGGCGGTAGCGGGAGTGGCGGGGAGCTGTTTTTT
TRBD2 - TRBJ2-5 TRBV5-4 CASSSRTSGGGETQYF TGTGCCAGCAGCTCCCGGACTAGCGGGGGGGGTGAGACCCAGTACTTC
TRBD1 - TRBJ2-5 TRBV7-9 CASSLDGQVQETQYF TGTGCCAGCAGCTTAGATGGACAGGTCCAAGAGACCCAGTACTTC
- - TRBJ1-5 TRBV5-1 CASSPGPAVSNQPQHF TGCGCCAGCAGCCCTGGTCCGGCAGTTAGCAATCAGCCCCAGCATTTT
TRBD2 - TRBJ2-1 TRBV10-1 CASSPGGLAGVDEQFF TGCGCCAGCTCCCCTGGTGGGCTAGCGGGAGTCGATGAGCAGTTCTTC